The present T cell receptor beta chain was sequenced within a study of blood T cell repertoires in COVID-19. Clones were sequenced by immunoSEQ multiplex PCR, and TCRdb holds only the in-frame ones, with some missing. The sample has about 270,000 clones; about nine tenths are singletons. The V and J ends lost 5 bases and 5 bases respectively, with 18 bases between them. This CDR3 contains 15 residues. Germline V gene lookup returns CDR1 SGHVS and CDR2 FNYEAQ. The TCR comes from a woman in her fifties or sixties who had recovered from COVID-19. The V gene is TRBV7-6, the J gene TRBJ1-2, with D maybe TRBD1 (5 bases). The specimen was peripheral blood. CDR3 sequence reads: CASSPTTDLAYGYTF. CDR3 coding DNA: TGTGCCAGCAGCCCTACGACAGACCTGGCATATGGCTACACCTTC.